A single sample gave rise to the 29 T cell receptor beta chains below, sequenced in a study of tumor-infiltrating lymphocytes in primary liver carcinoma. For blood RNA, unsorted whole blood served as the source, and germline DNA was extracted too. Priming with a constant-region primer yielded TCR beta cDNA from around 540 ng total RNA. Libraries covering TCR beta were generated through three nested multiplex PCR rounds (using a slightly modified ARM-PCR). TRBV1-TRBV30 forward primers paired with a C-beta reverse primer were used in the first two PCR rounds, which ran 9 to 10 cycles each. A single record per CDR3 protein comes from TCRdb applying MiXCR to the multiplex PCR reads. The top ten hold 9% of the sample, which has 250,000 to 400,000 distinct CDR3 sequences, 50% to 70% seen once. Sample: peripheral blood. These receptors originate from a man aged 35 to 55 with primary liver carcinoma and hepatitis B virus infection.

The chain employs TRBV7-9 and TRBJ2-2, with 8 nucleotides matching TRBD2. The CDR3 extends over 14 amino acids. Germline V CDR1 and CDR2: SEHNR, FQNEAQ (reference sequence). V was clipped by 5 bases and J by 8 bases; unmatched bases: 7. CDR3 protein: CASSPPGTRGELFF. In DNA form, the CDR3 reads TGTGCCAGCAGCCCACCCGGGACTAGGGGGGAGCTGTTTTTT.

This clonotype appeared many times. The chain joins TRBV6-6 to TRBJ2-3; 7 bases align to TRBD2. The CDR3 consists of 14 residues. Germline V gene sequence: CDR1 MNHNY, CDR2 SVGAGI (reference sequence). V shed 6 bases and J 3 bases; nucleotides not matched to a gene: 6. The CDR3 nucleotides are TGTGCCAGCAGGGCGGGAGAACGTACAGATACGCAGTATTTT. Amino acids: CASRAGERTDTQYF.

Worth noting for this clonotype: Since a much larger clone is just one base distant, this may be a read error. This rearrangement joins TRBV29-1 to TRBJ2-2; the match to TRBD2 covers 7 bases. The CDR3 runs to 16 residues. Germline CDR1 and CDR2: SQVTM and ANQGSEA. CDR3 protein: CSVGGPGAGLTVELFF. The CDR3, as DNA: TGCAGCGTTGGCGGTCCCGGAGCGGGACTTACCGTGGAGCTGTTTTTT.

The chain recombines TRBV11-2 with TRBJ2-7; TRBD1 might be the D (5 bases). Trimming removed 2 bases at V and 4 bases at J, with 12 bases between. The CDR3 is made up of 14 amino acids. Germline values: CDR1 SGHAT, CDR2 FQNNGV. Here the CDR3 reads CASSLLPWTYEQYF. DNA of the CDR3: TGTGCCAGCAGCTTATTACCATGGACATACGAGCAGTACTTC.

This clonotype was counted between two and nine times. The chain uses TRBV5-1 and TRBJ1-5; D may be TRBD1 (6 bases). The ends were cut back, 0 bases at V and 7 bases at J, with 14 bases in the middle. Germline loops: CDR1 SGHRS, CDR2 YFSETQ. The CDR3 has 15 residues. The CDR3 is CASSLVPGVGQPQHF. CDR3 DNA: TGCGCCAGCAGCTTGGTGCCAGGGGTCGGCCAGCCCCAGCATTTT.

In this sample, this clonotype turned up a few times. One junction end disagrees with the germline gene, perhaps due to a read error. This chain uses TRBV5-5 with TRBJ2-1, with 8 positions matching TRBD2. CDR1 is SGHKS, CDR2 YYEKEE, per germline (reference sequence). The CDR3 covers 17 residues. CDR3 DNA: TGTGCCAACAGCTTGTCTCGGGGTAGCGGGATCTTGAATGAGCAGTTCTTC. It codes for CANSLSRGSGILNEQFF.

This sequence joins TRBV5-4 and TRBJ2-1; D is unresolved. The V and J ends lost 5 bases and 4 bases respectively, with 19 bases between them. This CDR3 region has 16 residues. Germline V gene lookup returns CDR1 SGHNT and CDR2 YYREEE (reference sequence). The CDR3 protein is CASRLSTSPRYNEQFF. The CDR3 DNA follows: TGTGCCAGCAGATTGTCAACCAGCCCTAGGTACAATGAGCAGTTCTTC.

Worth noting for this clonotype: A much bigger clone sits one base away, suggesting this may be a read error. The chain is built from TRBV6-1 and TRBJ2-1, with 12 bases aligning to TRBD2. This CDR3 is 16 amino acids long. CDR1 is MNHNS and CDR2 is SASEGT in the germline V gene. The V segment lost 4 bases and the J segment 5 bases; nucleotides outside the gene matches: 6. The CDR3 DNA follows: TGTGCCAGCAGTGTGGCTAGCGGGAGGGGAGACAATGAGCAGTTCTTC. This sequence encodes CASSVASGRGDNEQFF.

The chain couples TRBV28 to TRBJ2-7, with 8 bases that match TRBD1. This CDR3 has 14 amino acids. Germline V gives CDR1 MDHEN, CDR2 SYDVKM. Trimming took 8 bases from V and 3 from J; bases not matched to a gene: 9. The CDR3 nucleotides read TGTGCCAGCCGTCGGACAGGGCAAATCTACGAGCAGTACTTC. Translated: CASRRTGQIYEQYF.

A few counts support this clonotype. A much larger clonotype is one base distant, so this may be a read error. The chain joins TRBV12-3 or TRBV12-4 to TRBJ2-5, with 7 bases lining up with TRBD1. This CDR3 comprises 14 residues. The CDR3 loop is CTSTRQGEEETQYF. The CDR3 DNA reads as TGTACCAGCACCCGACAGGGTGAGGAGGAGACCCAGTACTTC.

As concerns this clonotype: Being one base from a much bigger clone, this may be a read error. The rearrangement links TRBV29-1 to TRBJ1-3, with a tentative D call TRBD1 (6 bases). The CDR3 is made up of 16 amino acids. Germline assignment: CDR1 SQVTM and CDR2 ANQGSEA. Trimming took off 7 bases at V and 4 bases at J, with 23 bases between the two ends. CDR3 protein: CSAVIGTTGRGNTIYF. CDR3 nucleotides: TGCAGCGCTGTCATTGGGACCACAGGGCGAGGAAACACCATATATTTT.

As concerns this clonotype: One junction end does not reproduce the germline sequence, and a read error may be involved. V usage is TRBV11-1 and J usage is TRBJ2-5; D might be TRBD1 or TRBD2, each matching 5 bases. Germline V gene data show CDR1 as SGHAT and CDR2 as FQDESV (reference sequence). The CDR3 has 14 amino acids. CDR3 nucleotide sequence: TGTGCCAGCACCCCGGGGATAGGGGTAGAGATCCAGTACTTC. Residues: CASTPGIGVEIQYF.

A word on this clonotype: The junction departs from germline at one end; a sequencing error may be responsible. J is TRBJ2-3 and V is TRBV11-3; D gene unclear. CDR3 length: 16 residues. The V gene's germline CDR1 is SGHNT and CDR2 YENEEA. CDR3: CTSSLAGELGTDTQYF. CDR3 coding DNA: TGTACCAGCAGCTTAGCAGGCGAGCTGGGCACAGATACGCAGTATTTT.

Concerning this clonotype: This CDR3 fails to terminate in the conserved phenylalanine or tryptophan, so it likely reflects a read error. The chain employs TRBV11-1 and TRBJ2-1, with a possible D match to TRBD2 (5 bases). This CDR3 has 14 amino acids. Germline V gene data show CDR1 as SGHAT and CDR2 as FQDESV (reference sequence). CDR3 nucleotide sequence: TGTACCAGCAGCTTAGTGCGCCCTAGCTATGAGCAGTTCCTC. Amino acid sequence: CTSSLVRPSYEQFL.

There are a few counts of this clonotype. The J gene is TRBJ2-7, the V gene TRBV7-9, with D perhaps matching TRBD2 (5 bases). CDR1 and CDR2 from the germline V gene are SEHNR and FQNEAQ (reference sequence). The CDR3 has 16 amino acids. V shed 2 bases and J shed 7 bases, with 21 bases lying between them. In nucleotides, the CDR3 is TGTGCCAGCAGCTTATTCCCAACGGTGGGAAGGAGGGAGCAGTACTTC. Protein sequence: CASSLFPTVGRREQYF. Full variable domain (missing parts from reference TRBV7-9 and TRBJ2-7): DTGVSQNPRHKITKRGQNVTFRCDPISEHNRLYWYRQTLGQGPEFLTYFQNEAQLEKSRLLSDRFSAERPKGSFSTLEIQRTEQGDSAMYLCASSLFPTVGRREQYFGPGTRLTVT.

The CDR3, as DNA: TGTGCCATCAGTGACTCCCCGGGACAGGGATACAATGAGCAGTTCTTC. This sequence encodes CAISDSPGQGYNEQFF. The chain joins TRBV10-3 to TRBJ2-1; 9 bases agree with TRBD1. The CDR3 has 16 residues. The germline gives CDR1 ENHRY, CDR2 SYGVKD. J was trimmed by 4 bases and V by 3 bases; bases with no gene match: 7.

On this clonotype itself: This may arise from a read error, as a much more abundant clone is one base away. The chain employs TRBV29-1 and TRBJ2-2; D not resolved. Trimming stripped 4 bases from V and 7 bases from J, with 13 bases between. Germline CDR1 SQVTM, CDR2 ANQGSEA. The CDR3 is 13 amino acids. In nucleotides, the CDR3 is TGCAGCGTTGTTCTCCACGGTATCGGGGAGCTGTTTTTT. This encodes CSVVLHGIGELFF.

The J gene is TRBJ1-5, the V gene TRBV12-3 or TRBV12-4; 7 nucleotides agree with TRBD1. CDR3 size: 13 residues. Trimming took 5 bases from V and 6 from J; bases not matched to a gene: 4. CDR3 bases: TGTGCCAGCAGTGTCGGACAGGTTCAGCCCCAGCATTTT. This codes for CASSVGQVQPQHF.

With regard to this clonotype: A much larger clone sits a single nucleotide away, making a read error possible. The chain employs TRBV6-1 and TRBJ2-1; 8 bases are shared with TRBD1. Per the germline V gene, CDR1 is MNHNS and CDR2 is SASEGT. The CDR3 consists of 13 residues. This CDR3 reads CVSSGQGGNEQFF. The CDR3 nucleotides read TGTGTCAGCAGTGGACAGGGTGGCAATGAGCAGTTCTTC.

Only one count was recorded for this clonotype. The chain joins TRBV6-2 or TRBV6-3 to TRBJ1-1; no reliable D call. CDR1 and CDR2 from the germline V gene are MNHEY and SVGEGT. Deletions cut 2 bases from V and 1 base from J, with 14 bases between. This CDR3 region has 16 residues. CDR3 nucleotides: TGTGCCAGCAGTTACGTATTAGCCAGGCAGAACACTGAAGCTTTCTTT. Protein product: CASSYVLARQNTEAFF.

This clonotype has a count of ten or more. This chain uses TRBV29-1 with TRBJ1-1, with D possibly matching TRBD1 (5 bases). V was cut by 6 bases and J by 0 bases, with 14 bases left in between. This CDR3 contains 14 residues. Germline CDR1 and CDR2: SQVTM and ANQGSEA. In DNA form, the CDR3 reads TGCAGCGTAGTTATGTGGGGCATGAACACTGAAGCTTTCTTT. Translation: CSVVMWGMNTEAFF.

Of note for this clonotype: This sequence may be a read error, since a much larger clone differs from it by one base. This chain joins TRBV29-1 and TRBJ1-2; D not certain. CDR3 size: 13 residues. Per the germline V gene, CDR1 is SQVTM and CDR2 is ANQGSEA. The chain's CDR3 is CGATTERNYGYTF. As DNA, the CDR3 is TGCGGCGCGACAACTGAACGTAACTATGGCTACACCTTC.

This clonotype was recorded at least ten times. This may arise from a read error, as a much more abundant clone is one base away. The chain's CDR3 is CASSLNTRELFF. CDR3 bases: TGTGCCAGCAGCTTGAACACCAGGGAGCTGTTTTTT. The chain links TRBV11-1 to TRBJ2-2; D not certain. The germline V gene encodes CDR1 SGHAT and CDR2 FQDESV (reference sequence). This CDR3 region has 12 residues.

As concerns this clonotype: One junction end disagrees with the germline gene, perhaps due to a read error. The DNA of the CDR3 is TGTGCCAGCAGTGAAGCGCTTAGGCGAGGGGAGACCCAGTGCTTC. Its protein product is CASSEALRRGETQCF. The chain is built from TRBV6-1 and TRBJ2-5; D is tentatively TRBD1 or TRBD2 (5 bases each). The CDR3 spans 15 residues. Germline lookup yields CDR1 MNHNS and CDR2 SASEGT.

Points on this clonotype: A junction boundary mismatches the germline segment, possibly from a read error. The V call is TRBV28, the J call TRBJ1-5; TRBD1 is a possible D gene (6 bases). CDR3 length equals 15 residues. Germline V CDR1 and CDR2: MDHEN, SYDVKM. The CDR3 loop is CASSPGAYSNQSQHF. Written as DNA, the CDR3 is TGTGCCAGCAGCCCAGGGGCTTATAGCAATCAGTCCCAGCATTTT.

To note about this clonotype: A much more abundant neighbour one base away suggests this may be a read error. Because it lacks the conserved phenylalanine or tryptophan at the end, this CDR3 is likely a read error. The chain joins TRBV12-3 or TRBV12-4 to TRBJ2-2; either TRBD1 or TRBD2 may fit D (5 bases each). V was trimmed by 5 bases and J by 6 bases, leaving 13 bases between them. This CDR3 comprises 14 residues. CDR3 sequence (DNA): TGTGCCAGCAGTGTTCAGGGAGCCGCCGGGGAGCTGTTTCTT. It codes for CASSVQGAAGELFL.

Remarks on this clonotype: One junction end does not reproduce the germline sequence, and a read error may be involved. J is TRBJ2-1 and V is TRBV11-2; 7 bases fit TRBD2. The CDR3 consists of 15 residues. The V gene's germline CDR1 is SGHAT and CDR2 FQNNGV. CDR3 residues: CACSYRLASRGEQFF. The DNA for the CDR3 is TGTGCCTGCAGCTACCGACTAGCTTCACGGGGGGAGCAGTTCTTC.

As to this clonotype: With a much larger clone just one base away, this may be a read error. This rearrangement joins TRBV6-7 to TRBJ2-1; D is undetermined. TRBV6-7 belongs to the ORF category, with a function that is uncertain. The CDR3 covers 12 residues. Trimming took off 4 bases at V and 7 bases at J, with 8 bases between the two ends. The CDR3 sequence: CASSSPGNEQFF. The CDR3 DNA is TGTGCCAGCAGTTCACCCGGGAATGAGCAGTTCTTC.

About this clonotype: The conserved phenylalanine or tryptophan is not found at the CDR3 terminus, so this likely reflects a read error. The chain combines TRBV12-3 or TRBV12-4 with TRBJ2-7, with TRBD2 as a possible D gene (6 bases). The CDR3 loop spans 15 amino acids. V dropped 5 bases and J dropped 2 bases, with 16 bases sitting between them. The CDR3 is CASSAGGSLTYEQYL. CDR3 DNA: TGTGCCAGCAGTGCTGGGGGGTCCTTAACCTACGAGCAGTACTTA.